The 15 T cell receptor beta chains given below trace back to one sample, sequenced in a study of T cells in Graves' hyperthyroidism and ophthalmopathy. RNA transcripts yielded amplified TCR beta CDR3 regions. The HTBI primer set was used in a first-round RT-PCR of the TCR CDR3. TCRdb re-analysed the multiplex PCR reads in MiXCR, keeping a single row per CDR3 protein. The repertoire consists of a few hundred thousand distinct CDR3 sequences, with roughly 18% occurring once and the leading ten covering 40%. Specimen: blood. These receptors all stem from a man aged 18 to 29 with Graves' ophthalmopathy.

This clonotype was picked up many times. The chain employs TRBV3-1 and TRBJ2-5; 12 positions agree with TRBD1. The CDR3 is made up of 17 amino acids. Germline CDR1 and CDR2: LGHDT and YNNKEL (reference sequence). V lost 1 base, J lost 5 bases, and 8 bases stayed unmatched. The CDR3 DNA reads as TGTGCCAGCAGCCAAGCGGGGACAGGGGGCCGTTCCGAGACCCAGTACTTC. Encoded protein: CASSQAGTGGRSETQYF.

This clonotype was found many times. V gene TRBV3-1 combines with J gene TRBJ2-3, with unresolved D. CDR3 length: 15 amino acids. V was cut by 1 base and J by 4 bases, with 12 bases left in between. Germline CDR1 and CDR2: LGHDT and YNNKEL (reference sequence). Here the CDR3 DNA reads TGTGCCAGCAGCCAAGGTCCGATCGCGGCAGATACGCAGTATTTT. Its translation is CASSQGPIAADTQYF.

The chain uses TRBV6-1 and TRBJ2-2; no definite D call. The CDR3 spans 15 residues. Germline V gene data show CDR1 as MNHNS and CDR2 as SASEGT. The V end was cut by 6 bases, the J end by 1 base, with 12 bases between. The CDR3 DNA sequence: TGTGCCAGCAGGCTCTGGGATCTGAACACCGGGGAGCTGTTTTTT. Translated: CASRLWDLNTGELFF.

Notes on this clonotype: One base away lies a much larger clone, so this may be a sequencing read error. The V and J genes are TRBV3-1 and TRBJ1-4; 10 bases align to TRBD1. The CDR3 extends over 13 amino acids. Germline loops: CDR1 LGHDT, CDR2 YNNKEL (reference sequence). The junction had 9 bases not matched to a gene; V was cut back by 10 bases and J by 10 bases. This chain's CDR3 is CATTDRGKGKLFF. The CDR3 nucleotides are TGTGCCACCACGGACAGGGGGAAGGGAAAACTGTTTTTT.

The V gene is TRBV11-2, the J gene TRBJ2-5, with D tentatively TRBD2 (6 bases). This CDR3 is 15 amino acids long. The germline CDR1 and CDR2 sequences are SGHAT and FQNNGV. V lost 3 bases, J lost 0 bases, and 11 bases lay in between. CDR3 sequence: CASSFGSGYQETQYF. Here the CDR3 DNA reads TGTGCCAGCAGCTTTGGTAGCGGCTACCAAGAGACCCAGTACTTC. Supplemented by reference TRBV11-2 and TRBJ2-5, the full variable domain reads EAGVAQSPRYKIIEKRQSVAFWCNPISGHATLYWYQQILGQGPKLLIQFQNNGVVDDSQLPKDRFSAERLKGVDSTLKIQPAKLEDSAVYLCASSFGSGYQETQYFGPGTRLLVL.

This clonotype was found many times. The J gene is TRBJ1-5, the V gene TRBV5-1, with 7 bases matching TRBD1. V dropped 0 bases and J dropped 7; count of bases not matched to a gene: 10. From germline, CDR1 is SGHRS and CDR2 YFSETQ. The CDR3 loop spans 16 amino acids. The CDR3 region is CASSLAPGGLGQPQHF. In nucleotides, the CDR3 is TGCGCCAGCAGCTTGGCCCCAGGGGGATTGGGGCAGCCCCAGCATTTT.

This clonotype was seen many times. The rearrangement links TRBV20-1 to TRBJ2-3; TRBD2 aligns across 8 bases. V dropped 6 bases and J dropped 3; count of bases not matched to a gene: 11. This CDR3 is built from 15 residues. Looked up from germline, CDR1 is DFQATT and CDR2 is SNEGSKA (reference sequence). The CDR3: CSAPDRGGATDTQYF. As DNA, the CDR3 is TGCAGTGCCCCCGATCGGGGGGGGGCTACAGATACGCAGTATTTT.

This clonotype was seen more than once but under ten times. This chain joins TRBV27 and TRBJ2-7; D ambiguous. Germline V CDR1 and CDR2: MNHEY, SMNVEV (reference sequence). Trimming shortened V by 5 bases and J by 4 bases, and 12 bases separated the two germline ends. The CDR3 is made up of 13 amino acids. CDR3 protein: CASSIVQTYEQYF. For the CDR3, the DNA is TGTGCCAGCAGTATCGTCCAGACATACGAGCAGTACTTC.

The chain recombines TRBV7-9 with TRBJ2-2; the match to TRBD2 covers 10 bases. The CDR3 length is 18 residues. The V gene end was trimmed by 5 bases and the J gene end by 4 bases; junction bases not matched to a gene: 13. CDR1 and CDR2 from the germline V gene are SEHNR and FQNEAQ (reference sequence). The chain's CDR3 is CASSPWTAGGPTTGELFF. In nucleotides, the CDR3 is TGTGCCAGCAGCCCCTGGACAGCGGGGGGGCCGACCACCGGGGAGCTGTTTTTT.

For this clonotype: This could be a read error, since a much larger clone is one nucleotide away. The chain has TRBV20-1 and TRBJ1-3; 10 nucleotides match TRBD1. The germline gives CDR1 DFQATT, CDR2 SNEGSKA (reference sequence). This CDR3 spans 14 amino acids. The ends lost 6 bases at V and 2 bases at J; junction bases unmatched: 4. The DNA of the CDR3 is TGCAGTGCGGGGGACAGGGGCCCTGGAAACACCATATATTTT. Its translation is CSAGDRGPGNTIYF.

This clonotype was observed once. A much larger clonotype is one base distant, so this may be a read error. The V and J genes are TRBV20-1 and TRBJ2-5; TRBD2 aligns across 8 bases. This CDR3 contains 14 residues. Germline V gene sequence: CDR1 DFQATT, CDR2 SNEGSKA (reference sequence). CDR3 DNA: TGCAGTGCTAGAGCGGGGGGGCGGCAAGGGACCCAGTACTTC. Its protein is CSARAGGRQGTQYF.

This clonotype was recorded a few times. This chain links TRBV18 with TRBJ2-3; D is ambiguous. Germline loops: CDR1 KGHSH, CDR2 LQKENI. V was pared by 3 bases and J by 3 bases, with 13 bases between. This CDR3 has 15 amino acids. The CDR3 region has the DNA TGTGCCAGCTCACCTCCCGGGTTTAGTACAGATACGCAGTATTTT. It specifies CASSPPGFSTDTQYF.

In its sample, this clonotype was seen many times. V usage is TRBV18 and J usage is TRBJ2-7, with D perhaps being TRBD1 or TRBD2 (5 bases each). This CDR3 spans 14 amino acids. The V gene's germline CDR1 is KGHSH and CDR2 LQKENI. With 8 bases removed from V and 3 bases from J, the gap between germline ends came to 17 bases. The CDR3: CASASGATGYEQYF. The CDR3 DNA sequence: TGTGCCAGCGCCTCCGGGGCAACGGGCTACGAGCAGTACTTC.

This sequence joins TRBV19 and TRBJ2-7; a weak D match, TRBD2 (5 bases). The CDR3 runs to 15 residues. The germline V and J ends were trimmed by 7 bases and 6 bases, with 22 bases remaining between them. Germline CDR1 LNHDA, CDR2 SQIVND (reference sequence). CDR3 nucleotides: TGTGCCAGTAACTCCCGAGAGAGGGCGTGGGGCGAGCAGTACTTC. It encodes CASNSRERAWGEQYF.

The chain couples TRBV27 to TRBJ1-5; no reliable D call. CDR3 size: 13 residues. V lost 3 bases and J 9 bases, leaving 12 bases between the germline ends. Germline assignment: CDR1 MNHEY and CDR2 SMNVEV (reference sequence). The CDR3 reads CASSLEGIGPQHF. CDR3 coding DNA: TGTGCCAGCAGTTTGGAAGGAATCGGGCCCCAGCATTTT.